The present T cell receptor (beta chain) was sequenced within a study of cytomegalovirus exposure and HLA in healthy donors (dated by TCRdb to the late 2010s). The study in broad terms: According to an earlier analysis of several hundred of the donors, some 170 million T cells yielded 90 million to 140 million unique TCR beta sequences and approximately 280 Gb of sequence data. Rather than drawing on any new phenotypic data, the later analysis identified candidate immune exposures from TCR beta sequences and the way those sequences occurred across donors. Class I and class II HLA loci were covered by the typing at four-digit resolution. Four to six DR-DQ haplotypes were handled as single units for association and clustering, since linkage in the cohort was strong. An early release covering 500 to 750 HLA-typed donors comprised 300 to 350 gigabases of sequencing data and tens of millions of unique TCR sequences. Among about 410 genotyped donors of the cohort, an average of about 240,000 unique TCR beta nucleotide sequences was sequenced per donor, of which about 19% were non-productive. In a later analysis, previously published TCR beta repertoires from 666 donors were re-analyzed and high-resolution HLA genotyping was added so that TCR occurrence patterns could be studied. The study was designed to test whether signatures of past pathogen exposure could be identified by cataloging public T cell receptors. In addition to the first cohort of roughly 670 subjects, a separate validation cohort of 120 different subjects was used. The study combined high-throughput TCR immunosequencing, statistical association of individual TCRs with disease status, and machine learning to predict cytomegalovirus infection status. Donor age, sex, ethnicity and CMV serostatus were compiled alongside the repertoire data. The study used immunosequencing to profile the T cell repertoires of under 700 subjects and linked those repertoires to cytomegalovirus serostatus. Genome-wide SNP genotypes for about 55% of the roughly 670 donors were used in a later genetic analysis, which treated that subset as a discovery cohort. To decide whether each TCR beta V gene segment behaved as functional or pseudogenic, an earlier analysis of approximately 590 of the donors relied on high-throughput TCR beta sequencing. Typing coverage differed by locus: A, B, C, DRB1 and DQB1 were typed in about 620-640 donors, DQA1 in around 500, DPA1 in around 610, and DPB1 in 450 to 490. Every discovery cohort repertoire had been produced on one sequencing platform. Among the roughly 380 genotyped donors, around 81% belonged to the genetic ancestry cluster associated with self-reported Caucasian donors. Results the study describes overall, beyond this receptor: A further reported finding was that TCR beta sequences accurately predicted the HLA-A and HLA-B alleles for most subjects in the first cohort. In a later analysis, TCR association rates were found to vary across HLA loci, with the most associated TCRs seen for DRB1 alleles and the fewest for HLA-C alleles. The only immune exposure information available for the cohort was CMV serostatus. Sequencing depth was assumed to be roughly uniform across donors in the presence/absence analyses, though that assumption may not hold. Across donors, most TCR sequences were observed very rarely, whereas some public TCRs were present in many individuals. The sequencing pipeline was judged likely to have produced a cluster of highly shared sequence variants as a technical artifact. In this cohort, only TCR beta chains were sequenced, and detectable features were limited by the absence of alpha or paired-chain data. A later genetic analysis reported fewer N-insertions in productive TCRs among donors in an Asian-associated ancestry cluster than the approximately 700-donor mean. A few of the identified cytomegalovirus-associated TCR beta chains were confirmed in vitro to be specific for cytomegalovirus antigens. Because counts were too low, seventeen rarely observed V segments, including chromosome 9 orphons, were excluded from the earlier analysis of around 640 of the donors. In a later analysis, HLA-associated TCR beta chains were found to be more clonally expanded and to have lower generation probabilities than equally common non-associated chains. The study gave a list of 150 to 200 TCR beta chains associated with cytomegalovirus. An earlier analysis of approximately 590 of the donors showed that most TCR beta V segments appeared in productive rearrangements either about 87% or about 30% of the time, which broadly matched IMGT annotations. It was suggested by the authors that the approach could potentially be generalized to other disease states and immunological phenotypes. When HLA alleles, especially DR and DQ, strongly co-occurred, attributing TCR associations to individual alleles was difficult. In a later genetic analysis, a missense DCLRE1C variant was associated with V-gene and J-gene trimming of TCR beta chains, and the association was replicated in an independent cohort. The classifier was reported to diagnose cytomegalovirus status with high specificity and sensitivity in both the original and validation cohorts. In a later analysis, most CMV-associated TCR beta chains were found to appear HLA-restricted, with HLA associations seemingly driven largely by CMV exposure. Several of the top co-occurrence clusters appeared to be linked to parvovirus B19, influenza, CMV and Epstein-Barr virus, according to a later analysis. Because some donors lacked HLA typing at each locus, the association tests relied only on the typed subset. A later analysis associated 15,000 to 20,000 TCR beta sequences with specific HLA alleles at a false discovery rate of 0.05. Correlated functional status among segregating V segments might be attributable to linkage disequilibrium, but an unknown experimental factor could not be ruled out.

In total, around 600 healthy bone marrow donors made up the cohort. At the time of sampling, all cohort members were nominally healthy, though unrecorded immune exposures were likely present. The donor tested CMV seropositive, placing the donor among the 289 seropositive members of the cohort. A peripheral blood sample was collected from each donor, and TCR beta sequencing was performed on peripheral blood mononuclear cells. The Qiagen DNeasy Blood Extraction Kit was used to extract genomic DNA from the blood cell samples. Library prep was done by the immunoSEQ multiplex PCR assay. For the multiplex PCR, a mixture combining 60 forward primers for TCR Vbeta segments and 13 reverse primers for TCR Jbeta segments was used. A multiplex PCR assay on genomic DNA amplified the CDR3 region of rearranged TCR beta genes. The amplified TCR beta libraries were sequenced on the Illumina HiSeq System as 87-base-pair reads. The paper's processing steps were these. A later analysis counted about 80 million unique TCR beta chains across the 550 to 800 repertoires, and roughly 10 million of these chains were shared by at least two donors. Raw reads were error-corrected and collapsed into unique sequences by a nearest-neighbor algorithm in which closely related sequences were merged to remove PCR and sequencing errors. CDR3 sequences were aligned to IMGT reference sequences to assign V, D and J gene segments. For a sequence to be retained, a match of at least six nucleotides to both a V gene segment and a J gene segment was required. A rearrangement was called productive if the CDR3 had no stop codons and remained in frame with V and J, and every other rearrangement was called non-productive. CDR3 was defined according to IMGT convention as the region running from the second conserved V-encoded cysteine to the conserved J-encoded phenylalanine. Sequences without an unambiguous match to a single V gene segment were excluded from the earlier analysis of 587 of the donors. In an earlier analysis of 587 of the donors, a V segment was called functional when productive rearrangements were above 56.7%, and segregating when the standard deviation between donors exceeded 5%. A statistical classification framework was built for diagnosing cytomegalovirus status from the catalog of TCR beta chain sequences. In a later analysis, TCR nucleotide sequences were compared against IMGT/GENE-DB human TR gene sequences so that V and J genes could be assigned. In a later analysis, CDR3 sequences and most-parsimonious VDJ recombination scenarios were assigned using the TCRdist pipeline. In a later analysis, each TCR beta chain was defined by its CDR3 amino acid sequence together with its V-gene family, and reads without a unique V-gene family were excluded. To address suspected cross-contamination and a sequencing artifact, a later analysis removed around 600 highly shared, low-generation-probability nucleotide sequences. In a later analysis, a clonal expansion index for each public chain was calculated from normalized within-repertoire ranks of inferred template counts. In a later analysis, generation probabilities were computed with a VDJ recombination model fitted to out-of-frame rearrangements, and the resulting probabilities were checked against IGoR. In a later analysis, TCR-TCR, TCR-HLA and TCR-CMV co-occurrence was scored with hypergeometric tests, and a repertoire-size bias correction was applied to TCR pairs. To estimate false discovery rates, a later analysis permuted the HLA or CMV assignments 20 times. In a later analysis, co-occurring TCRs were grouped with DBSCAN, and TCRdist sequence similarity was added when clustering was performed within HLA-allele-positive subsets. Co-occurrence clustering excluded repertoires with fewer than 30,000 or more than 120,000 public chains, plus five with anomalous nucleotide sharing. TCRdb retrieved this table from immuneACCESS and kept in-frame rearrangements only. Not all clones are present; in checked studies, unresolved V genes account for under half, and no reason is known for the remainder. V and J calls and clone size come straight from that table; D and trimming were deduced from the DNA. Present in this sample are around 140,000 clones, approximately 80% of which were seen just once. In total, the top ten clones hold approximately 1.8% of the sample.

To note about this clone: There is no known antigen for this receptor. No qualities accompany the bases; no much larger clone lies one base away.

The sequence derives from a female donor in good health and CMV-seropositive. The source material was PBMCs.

The CDR3 region: CASNRGASEKLFF. The nucleotide sequence reads TGTGCCAGCAATCGGGGGGCCAGTGAAAAACTGTTTTTT. The chain is encoded by TRBV2 joined to TRBJ1-4; the D segment could be TRBD1, given 6 matching bases. CDR1 and CDR2 (SNHLY, FYNNEI) derive from the germline V gene. Inclusive of the bounding cysteine and phenylalanine, the CDR3 is 13 residues long. Solely the CDR3 DNA is kept, with 39 bases framed from the first base. Trimming at the junction amounts to 7 bases on V and 7 bases on J, and the germline ends lie 13 bases apart.